A single sample gave rise to the 5 T cell receptor beta chains below, sequenced in a study of lymphopenia after photon versus proton radiotherapy. Sequencing was performed with immunoSEQ multiplex PCR; in TCRdb, only in-frame clones are kept and a portion is missing. The data contain approximately 4,000 clones, 71% of them seen just once; the ten biggest clones take up about 59%. The input for sequencing was peripheral blood, taken from a patient treated with proton-based radiotherapy. The receptors derive from an elderly man with esophageal cancer.

V is TRBV28 and J is TRBJ2-3; 11 bases align to TRBD2. Germline V CDR1 and CDR2: MDHEN, SYDVKM. This CDR3 contains 15 residues. After removal of 10 bases from V and 1 base from J, the junction contained 7 bases not matched to a gene. CDR3 DNA sequence: TGTGCCACCATCATAGCGGGGGGGCGCACAGATACGCAGTATTTT. Encoded protein: CATIIAGGRTDTQYF.

The CDR3 DNA reads TGTGCCAGCAGAAGACAGGGGGCATATGAAAAACTGTTTTTT. Translated, it gives CASRRQGAYEKLFF. This chain joins TRBV6-1 and TRBJ1-4; 10 bases are a match to TRBD1. This CDR3 is 14 amino acids long. Germline loops: CDR1 MNHNS, CDR2 SASEGT. The V and J ends lost 6 bases and 6 bases, in that order; junction bases with no gene match: 4.

This chain connects TRBV7-8 to TRBJ2-1; 12 bases agree with TRBD2. Germline lookup yields CDR1 SGHVS and CDR2 FQNEAQ. This CDR3 comprises 15 residues. Germline trimming cut 1 base from V and 7 bases from J; bases unmatched to any gene: 2. The CDR3 DNA is TGTGCCAGCAGCTTAGTTCTAGCGGGAGGGAATGAGCAGTTCTTC. Protein sequence: CASSLVLAGGNEQFF. Filled out from reference TRBV7-8 and TRBJ2-1, the complete variable domain reads GAGVSQSPRYKVAKRGQDVALRCDPISGHVSLFWYQQALGQGPEFLTYFQNEAQLDKSGLPSDRFFAERPEGSVSTLKIQRTQQEDSAVYLCASSLVLAGGNEQFFGPGTRLTVL.

The chain uses TRBV28 and TRBJ1-2; D is unclear. The CDR3 covers 15 residues. Germline V gene lookup returns CDR1 MDHEN and CDR2 SYDVKM. Trimming took off 2 bases at V and 0 bases at J, with 10 bases between the two ends. The DNA of the CDR3 is TGTGCCAGCAGTTTACCCCGCCGGACTAACTATGGCTACACCTTC. Translating gives CASSLPRRTNYGYTF.

The rearrangement joins TRBV11-2 to TRBJ2-1; D is perhaps TRBD1 or TRBD2 (5 bases each). There are 14 residues in the CDR3. V gave up 5 bases and J gave up 7 bases, with 15 bases separating them. Germline CDR1 is SGHAT and CDR2 is FQNNGV. CDR3 loop: CASSVGRDWNEQFF. The CDR3 nucleotides read TGTGCCAGCAGCGTGGGACGCGATTGGAATGAGCAGTTCTTC.